The 26 T cell receptor beta chains below come from one sample, sequenced in a study of metastatic and nonmetastatic thyroid tumors. TCRdb re-processed the PCR reads through MiXCR. The table records about 25,000 clones, 20% to 25% of them present only once. The entire patient cohort was treatment-naive prior to thyroid surgery. Sample: blood. The receptor source for this set is a male donor with papillary thyroid cancer or a benign thyroid nodule (not recorded which). Some clones in this sample may be carry-over from other donors' samples.

Comment on this clone: One junction end does not reproduce the germline sequence, and a read error may be involved. The chain recombines TRBV5-1 with TRBJ2-3; D unclear. This CDR3 spans 14 amino acids. Germline assignment: CDR1 SGHRS and CDR2 YFSETQ. In nucleotides, the CDR3 is TGCGCCAGCTGCCCCGACCGTTTCACAGATATGCAGTATTTT. It yields the protein CASCPDRFTDMQYF.

This clone came up many times. This chain joins TRBV4-2 and TRBJ1-2, with unresolved D. V lost 3 bases to trimming and J lost 6 bases, with 8 bases between them. The CDR3 consists of 12 residues. The germline gives CDR1 LGHNA, CDR2 YNFKEQ. Here the CDR3 DNA reads TGTGCCAGCAGCCAGCCCCCGGATGGCTACACCTTC. It yields the protein CASSQPPDGYTF.

This clone has at least ten counts. The chain links TRBV4-3 to TRBJ2-1; TRBD2 matches 10 bases. V lost 3 bases, J lost 2 bases, and 10 bases stayed unmatched. Germline CDR1 and CDR2: LGHNA and YSLEER. This CDR3 region has 18 residues. The CDR3 reads CASSQLPLAGAPYNEQFF. The CDR3 nucleotides read TGCGCCAGCAGCCAGCTCCCCCTAGCGGGAGCCCCCTACAATGAGCAGTTCTTC.

This clone was detected many times. The chain carries TRBV4-1 and TRBJ2-2; D not certain. Trimming stripped 4 bases from V and 2 bases from J, with 11 bases between. CDR3 size: 15 residues. Germline CDR1 reads MGHRA; CDR2 reads YSYEKL. The CDR3 is CASSLSTSNTGELFF. The CDR3 DNA sequence: TGCGCCAGCAGCCTCTCAACATCTAACACCGGGGAGCTGTTTTTT.

This clone was detected ten times or more. V and J are TRBV7-2 and TRBJ1-4; the D is unclear. Germline CDR1 is SGHTA and CDR2 is FQGNSA. The CDR3 extends over 14 amino acids. Deletions cut 1 base from V and 6 bases from J, with 9 bases between. CDR3 nucleotide sequence: TGTGCCAGCAGCTTAGAGGATTCCGATGAAAAACTGTTTTTT. Its protein product is CASSLEDSDEKLFF.

In its sample, this clone was seen many times. This chain joins TRBV19 and TRBJ1-6; 10 nucleotides align to TRBD1. CDR3 length: 12 residues. Germline CDR1 reads LNHDA; CDR2 reads SQIVND (reference sequence). V shed 6 bases and J 15 bases; nucleotides not matched to a gene: 5. CDR3: CASRGQGTRLHF. The CDR3 nucleotides are TGTGCCAGTAGGGGACAGGGGACTCGCCTCCACTTT.

There are many counts of this clone. This chain joins TRBV9 and TRBJ1-6; D gene unclear. CDR3 length equals 13 residues. From germline, CDR1 is SGDLS and CDR2 YYNGEE. The V end was cut by 4 bases, the J end by 5 bases, with 7 bases between. The CDR3 nucleotides are TGTGCCAGCAGCCGACTCAATAATTCACCCCTCCACTTT. Its translation: CASSRLNNSPLHF.

This clone showed up many times. The V and J genes are TRBV18 and TRBJ2-1; TRBD2 matches 7 bases. V trimming: 5 bases; J trimming: 16 bases; junction bases outside the gene matches: 14. The CDR3 contains 13 residues. Germline loops: CDR1 KGHSH, CDR2 LQKENI. The CDR3 loop reads CASSTIGGDSCFF. CDR3 coding DNA: TGTGCCAGCTCAACTATTGGGGGGGACTCCTGCTTCTTC.

The chain combines TRBV5-1 with TRBJ2-7, with 7 bases that match TRBD2. With V trimmed by 0 bases and J by 2 bases, 5 bases remained unmatched. The CDR3 length is 15 residues. CDR1 is SGHRS, CDR2 YFSETQ, per germline. This chain's CDR3 is CASSLGSSGTYEQYF. DNA for the CDR3: TGCGCCAGCAGCTTGGGATCTAGCGGCACCTACGAGCAGTACTTC.

At least ten counts were recorded for this clone. The chain has TRBV9 and TRBJ2-5; TRBD2 matches at 11 bases. V dropped 4 bases and J dropped 1; count of bases not matched to a gene: 9. In germline, CDR1 is SGDLS, CDR2 YYNGEE. This CDR3 comprises 17 residues. The CDR3 DNA follows: TGTGCCAGCAGCAGGGGGGGGACTAGCGGTACCCAAGAGACCCAGTACTTC. Amino acids: CASSRGGTSGTQETQYF.

This clone has ten or more counts. J is TRBJ1-1 and V is TRBV6-1; D call uncertain. V was clipped by 8 bases and J by 3 bases, with 10 bases between them. Germline V gene sequence: CDR1 MNHNS, CDR2 SASEGT. The CDR3 is 12 amino acids. This CDR3 is CASSIADTEAFF. The CDR3 coding sequence is TGTGCCAGCTCCATTGCGGACACTGAAGCTTTCTTT.

The CDR3 nucleotides read TGTGCCAGCAGCTCAAGAGCGAGGGGGCATAATCAGCAGTTCTTC. It encodes CASSSRARGHNQQFF. The rearrangement joins TRBV7-8 to TRBJ2-1, with 7 bases lining up with TRBD1. The CDR3 has 15 amino acids. V dropped 4 bases and J dropped 11; count of bases not matched to a gene: 14. Germline V gene sequence: CDR1 SGHVS, CDR2 FQNEAQ.

This clone has more than one count but fewer than ten. The chain couples TRBV12-3 or TRBV12-4 to TRBJ2-7; 9 nucleotides line up with TRBD1. The CDR3 sequence is 13 residues long. V gave up 6 bases and J gave up 5 bases; unmatched junction bases: 5. The CDR3 sequence is CASSPQGANEQYF. The CDR3 DNA follows: TGTGCCAGCAGCCCACAGGGGGCGAACGAGCAGTACTTC.

The sample holds many counts of this clone. The V gene is TRBV7-9, the J gene TRBJ2-1, with a weak D call TRBD2 (6 bases). The germline V gene has CDR1 SEHNR and CDR2 FQNEAQ (reference sequence). Trimming took 7 bases from V and 7 from J, leaving 11 bases between them. The CDR3 covers 12 residues. CDR3 DNA sequence: TGTGCCAGCACCCGGGACTTTAATGAGCAGTTCTTC. It is translated as CASTRDFNEQFF.

This clone was observed many times. The chain combines TRBV6-1 with TRBJ1-2; weak D call: TRBD1 (6 bases). The ends were cut back, 6 bases at V and 2 bases at J, with 16 bases in the middle. CDR1 MNHNS and CDR2 SASEGT come from the germline V gene. This CDR3 spans 15 amino acids. The CDR3 protein is CASSPGNTGNYGYTF. The DNA for the CDR3 is TGTGCCAGCAGCCCCGGAAACACAGGGAACTATGGCTACACCTTC.

The sample holds many counts of this clone. The chain couples TRBV3-1 to TRBJ1-2, with D unclear. Trimming stripped 8 bases from V and 5 bases from J, with 12 bases between. The length of the CDR3 is 12 residues. Germline CDR1 reads LGHDT; CDR2 reads YNNKEL (reference sequence). DNA of the CDR3: TGTGCCAGCGGAAGGGAAAGGTATGGCTACACCTTC. The encoded protein is CASGRERYGYTF.

The rearrangement uses TRBV11-2 and TRBJ2-2, with D perhaps matching TRBD2 (6 bases). CDR3 length: 15 residues. The V end lost 3 bases, the J end lost 1 base, and 9 bases lay between the germline ends. Per germline, CDR1 SGHAT and CDR2 FQNNGV. CDR3 nucleotides: TGTGCCAGCAGCTTGCTAGCGCTGAACACCGGGGAGCTGTTTTTT. As protein: CASSLLALNTGELFF.

This clone was recorded at least ten times. This chain uses TRBV24-1 with TRBJ2-7, with D maybe TRBD1 (5 bases). There are 16 residues in the CDR3. V dropped 2 bases and J dropped 2 bases, with 15 bases sitting between them. Per germline, CDR1 KGHDR and CDR2 SFDVKD. CDR3 residues: CATSDSAGLNPYEQYF. DNA for the CDR3: TGTGCCACCAGTGATTCGGCAGGGCTAAACCCCTACGAGCAGTACTTC.

V gene TRBV7-3 combines with J gene TRBJ1-1; no definite D call. V was trimmed by 1 base and J by 7 bases, leaving 10 bases between them. The CDR3 length is 13 residues. Germline-derived CDR1 and CDR2 are SGHTA and FQGTGA. CDR3 DNA: TGTGCCAGCAGCTTAAACCCGAGTGTTGAAGCTTTCTTT. Translating it yields CASSLNPSVEAFF.

Ten or more counts support this clone. This chain links TRBV19 with TRBJ1-5; 7 bases align to TRBD1. The CDR3 runs to 14 residues. From germline, CDR1 is LNHDA and CDR2 SQIVND (reference sequence). The ends lost 7 bases at V and 6 bases at J; junction bases unmatched: 9. The CDR3 DNA is TGTGCCAGTACCGCCCGACAGGGAAGTCAGCCCCAGCATTTT. It specifies CASTARQGSQPQHF.

Notes on this clone: One end of the junction is discordant with germline, which a read error may explain. The CDR3 DNA reads TGTGACAGCAGCTCGGACGGGTCTTACTATCGCTACACCTTC. Its protein is CDSSSDGSYYRYTF. The genes are TRBV7-6 and TRBJ1-2, with D uncertain. The length of the CDR3 is 14 residues. CDR1 and CDR2 from the germline V gene are SGHVS and FNYEAQ.

Worth noting for this clone: One end of the junction varies from germline; a read error may be responsible. The same CDR3 is also encoded by other DNA sequences in this sample. This sequence joins TRBV5-1 and TRBJ2-3; D call uncertain. Germline V lookup: CDR1 SGHRS, CDR2 YFSETQ. This CDR3 is built from 16 residues. This CDR3 reads CASSSGGASLGDTQYF. The CDR3 DNA follows: TGCGCGAGCAGCTCCGGCGGCGCCTCCTTGGGAGATACGCAGTATTTT.

This chain links TRBV20-1 with TRBJ2-5; 8 nucleotides line up with TRBD2. The junction had 16 bases not matched to a gene; V was cut back by 3 bases and J by 7 bases. CDR1 and CDR2 (germline): DFQATT, SNEGSKA (reference sequence). The CDR3 loop spans 16 amino acids. CDR3 coding DNA: TGCAGTGCTAGTCACCCGGGAGGGGGGCCCGGAAGGACCCAGTACTTC. Translation: CSASHPGGGPGRTQYF.

J is TRBJ2-2 and V is TRBV9; TRBD1 aligns across 7 bases. This CDR3 has 15 residues. The V segment lost 4 bases and the J segment 1 base; nucleotides outside the gene matches: 4. Germline CDR1 reads SGDLS; CDR2 reads YYNGEE. The DNA of the CDR3 is TGTGCCAGCAGCCAAGACAGGGTGAACACCGGGGAGCTGTTTTTT. This translates into CASSQDRVNTGELFF.

This clone was seen ten or more times. This chain connects TRBV4-3 to TRBJ2-3; D gene uncertain. Germline V CDR1 and CDR2: LGHNA, YSLEER. Deletions cut 0 bases from V and 0 bases from J, with 7 bases between. The CDR3 extends over 15 amino acids. The CDR3 bases are TGCGCCAGCAGCCAAGATCTGAGAAGCACAGATACGCAGTATTTT. Amino acid sequence: CASSQDLRSTDTQYF.

The chain couples TRBV20-1 to TRBJ1-2; weak D call: TRBD1 (6 bases). The CDR3 is 14 amino acids. Germline V gene lookup returns CDR1 DFQATT and CDR2 SNEGSKA (reference sequence). V lost 3 bases and J lost 11, with 22 bases in between. CDR3 protein: CSASPYDRTTLYTF. In DNA, the CDR3 is TGCAGTGCTAGCCCTTATGACAGGACGACGCTATACACCTTC.